This T cell receptor (beta chain) was recovered during a study of cytomegalovirus exposure and HLA in healthy donors. The germline CDR1 and CDR2 sequences are MNHEY and SVGAGI. This CDR3 contains 16 residues. The germline V and J ends were trimmed by 0 bases and 0 bases, with 9 bases remaining between them. Study-wide results and caveats: An analysis that was carried out later associated 16,951 TCR beta sequences with HLA alleles at 0.05 false discovery rate.

PCR employed 60 Vbeta and 13 Jbeta primers. The protocol was immunoSEQ multiplex PCR, while the TCRdb copy is restricted to in-frame clones and leaves out a portion. The sample includes 120,000 or so clones, approximately 69% seen only once; the top ten take under 4.5%. A single count supports this clone. Its antigen remains unknown. The sequenced sample was PBMCs. The clonotype originates from a man aged 40-55 years in good health and CMV-seropositive. The chain recombines TRBV6-5 with TRBJ1-3, with D possibly TRBD1 on 6 matching bases. The CDR3 DNA reads as TGTGCCAGCAGTTACTCGACCAGGGGCTCTGGAAACACCATATATTTT. It translates to CASSYSTRGSGNTIYF.